This is a list of T cell receptor beta chains from one sample in a study of blood T cell repertoires in COVID-19. Profiling relied on immunoSEQ multiplex PCR, and the TCRdb table lists in-frame clones only, not all of them. The sample has around 150,000 clones, approximately 88% seen once. Material for sequencing was peripheral blood. All receptors derive from a human donor in a cohort sampled during active COVID-19. Both conserved end residues are part of each CDR3. A D gene is named only where the DNA matches it firmly. The listing skips clone size in some rows; elsewhere it reads once, few, many or a size class.

J gene	D gene	V gene	clone size	CDR3 protein	CDR3 DNA
TRBJ2-7	-	TRBV30	-	CAWRTEYEQYF	TGTGCCTGGAGGACAGAATACGAGCAGTACTTC
TRBJ1-6	-	TRBV30	-	CAWSMGTYNSPLHF	TGTGCCTGGAGTATGGGCACCTATAATTCACCCCTCCACTTT
TRBJ1-1	TRBD1	TRBV29-1	once	CSVSPGGTGLEAFF	TGCAGCGTTTCTCCTGGGGGGACAGGGCTTGAAGCTTTCTTT
TRBJ1-4	-	TRBV4-3	-	CASSHTATNEKLFF	TGCGCCAGCAGCCACACAGCAACTAATGAAAAACTGTTTTTT
TRBJ1-5	-	TRBV10-3	few	CAISDVTVNQPQHF	TGTGCCATCAGTGATGTTACAGTTAATCAGCCCCAGCATTTT
TRBJ1-2	-	TRBV10-3	few	CAITPDGYGYTF	TGTGCCATCACCCCCGACGGGTACGGCTACACCTTC
TRBJ1-3	TRBD1	TRBV5-1	-	CASSWGQIDSGNTIYF	TGCGCCAGCAGCTGGGGACAGATTGACTCTGGAAACACCATATATTTT
TRBJ2-7	-	TRBV28	-	CASSLSPSTLEQYF	TGTGCCAGCAGTTTATCCCCCTCGACTTTGGAGCAGTACTTC
TRBJ2-1	-	TRBV9	-	CASSRAGSYNEQFF	TGTGCCAGCAGCCGAGCGGGCTCCTACAATGAGCAGTTCTTC
TRBJ2-1	TRBD2	TRBV5-1	-	CASSLVLAGGRSNEQFF	TGCGCCAGCAGCTTGGTCCTAGCGGGGGGCCGGTCCAATGAGCAGTTCTTC
TRBJ2-1	TRBD2	TRBV13	-	CASSSLGTSYNEQFF	TGTGCCAGCAGCTCCCTTGGGACTAGCTACAATGAGCAGTTCTTC
TRBJ2-7	-	TRBV5-1	once	CASSLDRYYEQYF	TGCGCCAGCAGTTTAGACAGGTACTACGAGCAGTACTTC
TRBJ2-5	-	TRBV6-5	-	CASSYSPGVRETQYF	TGTGCCAGCAGTTACTCTCCCGGGGTACGTGAGACCCAGTACTTC
TRBJ1-5	TRBD1	TRBV27	-	CASKVQGATNQPQHF	TGTGCCAGCAAAGTACAGGGGGCGACCAATCAGCCCCAGCATTTT
TRBJ2-1	TRBD2	TRBV27	-	CASSFQTGTRSFAEQFF	TGTGCCAGCAGTTTCCAAACCGGGACTAGAAGTTTTGCTGAGCAGTTCTTC
TRBJ2-7	TRBD2	TRBV18	few	CASSGGLAPASYEQYF	TGTGCCAGCTCAGGGGGACTAGCCCCAGCTTCCTACGAGCAGTACTTC
TRBJ1-6	-	TRBV6-6	-	CASSYSPGLGNSPLHF	TGTGCCAGCAGTTACTCCCCAGGGCTCGGTAATTCACCCCTCCACTTT
TRBJ1-2	TRBD1	TRBV27	-	CASSPSGTGRFYGYTF	TGTGCCAGCAGTCCGTCCGGGACAGGGCGTTTCTATGGCTACACCTTC
TRBJ2-7	TRBD2	TRBV6-6	-	CASSRTSETYEQYF	TGTGCCAGCAGTAGGACTAGCGAGACCTACGAGCAGTACTTC
TRBJ1-5	-	TRBV6-1	-	CASSEAVGAGRLGNQPQHF	TGTGCCAGCAGTGAAGCAGTGGGGGCAGGTAGATTAGGCAATCAGCCCCAGCATTTT
TRBJ2-7	TRBD1	TRBV2	-	CASSEARGGFGEQYF	TGTGCCAGCAGTGAAGCACGAGGGGGCTTTGGCGAGCAGTACTTC
TRBJ1-2	-	TRBV3-1/TRBV3-2	-	CASSHPGNYGYTF	TGTGCCAGCAGCCACCCAGGGAACTATGGCTACACCTTC
TRBJ1-5	TRBD1	TRBV28	-	CASRDLQGASPSGNQPQHF	TGTGCCAGCAGGGACCTACAGGGGGCATCTCCTTCAGGCAATCAGCCCCAGCATTTT
TRBJ1-1	-	TRBV6-5	-	CASIGSLSAFF	TGTGCCAGCATCGGGTCTTTATCGGCTTTCTTT
TRBJ2-7	TRBD2	TRBV9	-	CASSVDGGGALYEQYF	TGTGCCAGCAGCGTAGACGGCGGGGGGGCCCTATACGAGCAGTACTTC
TRBJ1-2	-	TRBV6-1	-	CASSEGVGGTLGYTF	TGTGCCAGCAGTGAAGGGGTGGGGGGTACACTCGGCTACACCTTC
TRBJ2-7	TRBD1	TRBV27	-	CASRLRDRGFYEQYF	TGTGCCAGCAGACTCCGGGACAGGGGTTTCTACGAGCAGTACTTC
TRBJ2-7	-	TRBV28	-	CASSLSGREKYEQYF	TGTGCCAGCAGTCTATCGGGACGGGAGAAATACGAGCAGTACTTC
TRBJ1-2	-	TRBV11-2	-	CASSRGQRYGYTF	TGTGCCAGCAGCCGGGGACAAAGATATGGCTACACCTTC
TRBJ1-1	TRBD1	TRBV6-6	-	CASSYLETGRTEAFF	TGTGCCAGCAGTTACCTTGAGACAGGGCGGACTGAAGCTTTCTTT
TRBJ2-3	TRBD2	TRBV27	-	CASSLVAGMQYF	TGTGCCAGCAGTTTAGTAGCGGGGATGCAGTATTTT
TRBJ1-6	-	TRBV10-3	-	CAISESGGWDSPLHF	TGTGCCATCAGTGAGTCTGGGGGCTGGGATTCACCCCTCCACTTT
TRBJ2-7	-	TRBV21-1	few	CASSKEGGSLIPIYEQYF	TGTGCCAGCAGCAAAGAAGGAGGCAGTTTAATTCCAATCTACGAGCAGTACTTC
TRBJ2-7	-	TRBV27	-	CASSLSRGSEQYF	TGTGCCAGCAGTTTATCTCGGGGTTCCGAGCAGTACTTC
TRBJ2-4	-	TRBV24-1	-	CATSDYGNIQYF	TGTGCCACCAGTGATTACGGAAACATTCAGTACTTC
TRBJ2-5	TRBD2	TRBV6-2/TRBV6-3	-	CASSSGLRGGRETQYF	TGTGCCAGCAGTTCGGGACTCCGGGGGGGGCGAGAGACCCAGTACTTC
TRBJ2-7	-	TRBV6-2/TRBV6-3	-	CASSSSPAGPIGLSSYEQYF	TGTGCCAGCAGTTCTTCACCAGCGGGCCCGATAGGCCTGAGCTCCTACGAGCAGTACTTC